This T cell receptor beta chain originates from a study of beta chain features in type 1 diabetes. Whole-study context: All of the samples together had some 99 million sorted cells examined.

Germline CDR1 is LGHNA and CDR2 is YSLEER. This CDR3 comprises 16 residues. The ends were cut back, 1 base at V and 1 base at J, with 14 bases in the middle. For this clone: The antigen is not known.

General study points: Across patients, naive, central memory and Treg TCRB repertoires exhibited apparently greater similarity than was observed across healthy donors. Moderate but significant shortening of TCRB CDR3s was recorded in all four CD4+ subsets from Type 1 diabetes patients. In patients and controls equally, PCR might favor templates that are shorter.

Every bit of the isolated RNA underwent reverse transcription, so sequencing read expressed TCRB transcripts. Some clones are missing from TCRdb's copy, which holds only in-frame ones; the method was immunoSEQ multiplex PCR. The data contain approximately 17,000 clones, about 70% of them seen just once; the ten biggest clones take up 0.75% to 0.85%. The sample taken for sequencing was stem cell memory CD4+ T cells from blood. The receptor was isolated from a man aged 25-40 years with type 1 diabetes. The chain has TRBV4-3 and TRBJ2-7; no firm D call. The chain's CDR3 is CASSQGVGISSYEQYF. The CDR3 bases are TGCGCCAGCAGCCAAGGTGTGGGCATTTCATCCTACGAGCAGTACTTC.